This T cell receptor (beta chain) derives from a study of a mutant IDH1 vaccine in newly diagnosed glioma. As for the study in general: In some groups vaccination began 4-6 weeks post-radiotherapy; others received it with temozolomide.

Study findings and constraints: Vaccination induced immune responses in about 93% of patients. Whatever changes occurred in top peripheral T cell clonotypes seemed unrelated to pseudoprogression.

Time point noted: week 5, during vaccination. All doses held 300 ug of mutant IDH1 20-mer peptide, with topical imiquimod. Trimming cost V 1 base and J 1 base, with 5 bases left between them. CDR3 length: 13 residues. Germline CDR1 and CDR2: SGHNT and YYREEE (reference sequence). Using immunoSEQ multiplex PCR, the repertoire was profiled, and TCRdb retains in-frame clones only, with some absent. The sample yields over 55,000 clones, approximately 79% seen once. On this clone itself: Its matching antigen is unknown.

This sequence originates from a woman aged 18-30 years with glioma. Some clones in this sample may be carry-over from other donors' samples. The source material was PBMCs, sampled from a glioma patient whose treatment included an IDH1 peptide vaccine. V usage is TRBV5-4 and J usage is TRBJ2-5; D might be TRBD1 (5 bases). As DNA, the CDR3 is TGTGCCAGCAGCTTGAGGGGCCAAGAGACCCAGTACTTC. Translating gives CASSLRGQETQYF.